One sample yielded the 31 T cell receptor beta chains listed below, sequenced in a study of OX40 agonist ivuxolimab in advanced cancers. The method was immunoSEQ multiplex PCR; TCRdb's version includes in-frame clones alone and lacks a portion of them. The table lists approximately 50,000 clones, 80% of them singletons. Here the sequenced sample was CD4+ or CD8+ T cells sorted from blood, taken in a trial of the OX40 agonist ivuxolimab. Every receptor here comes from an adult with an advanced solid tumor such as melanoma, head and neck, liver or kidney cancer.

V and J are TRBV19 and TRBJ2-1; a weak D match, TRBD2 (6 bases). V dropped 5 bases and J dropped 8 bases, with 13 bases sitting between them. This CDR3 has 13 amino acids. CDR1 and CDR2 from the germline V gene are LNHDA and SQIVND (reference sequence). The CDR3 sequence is CASSLPAGYEQFF. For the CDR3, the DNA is TGTGCCAGTAGTTTGCCGGCGGGGTATGAGCAGTTCTTC.

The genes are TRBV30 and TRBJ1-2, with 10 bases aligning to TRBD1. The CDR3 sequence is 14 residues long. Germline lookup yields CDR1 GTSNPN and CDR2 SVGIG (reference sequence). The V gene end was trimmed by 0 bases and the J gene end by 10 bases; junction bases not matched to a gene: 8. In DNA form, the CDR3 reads TGTGCCTGGAGTGTACTGGGGACAGGGGTTGCCTACACCTTC. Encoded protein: CAWSVLGTGVAYTF.

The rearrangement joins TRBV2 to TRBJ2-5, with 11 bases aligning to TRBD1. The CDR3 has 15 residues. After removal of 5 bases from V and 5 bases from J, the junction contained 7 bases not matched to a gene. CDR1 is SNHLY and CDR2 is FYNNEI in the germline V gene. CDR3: CASSWDRGTSETQYF. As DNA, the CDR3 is TGTGCCAGCAGTTGGGACAGGGGGACGTCCGAGACCCAGTACTTC.

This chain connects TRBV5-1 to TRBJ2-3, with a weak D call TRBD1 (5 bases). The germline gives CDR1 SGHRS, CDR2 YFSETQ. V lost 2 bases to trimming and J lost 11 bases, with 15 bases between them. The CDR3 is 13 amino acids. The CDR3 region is CASSLQDQGWQYF. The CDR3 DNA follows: TGCGCCAGCAGCTTACAGGACCAGGGTTGGCAGTATTTT.

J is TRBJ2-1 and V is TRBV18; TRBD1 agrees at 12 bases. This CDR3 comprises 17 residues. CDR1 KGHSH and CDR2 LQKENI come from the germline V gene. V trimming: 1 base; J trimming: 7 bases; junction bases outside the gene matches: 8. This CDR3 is CASSPLPGTGGKNEQFF. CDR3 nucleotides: TGTGCCAGCTCACCACTTCCCGGGACAGGGGGCAAGAATGAGCAGTTCTTC.

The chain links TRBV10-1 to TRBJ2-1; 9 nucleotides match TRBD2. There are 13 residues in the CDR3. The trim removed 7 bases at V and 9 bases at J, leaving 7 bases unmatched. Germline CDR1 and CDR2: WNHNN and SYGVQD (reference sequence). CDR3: CASTSSGRSEQFF. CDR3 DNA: TGCGCCAGCACGAGTAGCGGGAGATCTGAGCAGTTCTTC.

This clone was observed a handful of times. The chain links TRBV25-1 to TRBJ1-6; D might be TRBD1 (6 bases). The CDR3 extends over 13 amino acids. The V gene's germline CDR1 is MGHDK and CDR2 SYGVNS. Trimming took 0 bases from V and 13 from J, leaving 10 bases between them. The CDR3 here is CASSEYGDRPLHF. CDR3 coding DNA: TGTGCCAGCAGTGAATACGGAGACAGGCCCCTCCACTTT.

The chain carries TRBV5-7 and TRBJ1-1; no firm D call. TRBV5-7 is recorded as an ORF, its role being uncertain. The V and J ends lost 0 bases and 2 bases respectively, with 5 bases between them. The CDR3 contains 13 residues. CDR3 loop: CASSLGGNTEAFF. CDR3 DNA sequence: TGTGCCAGCAGCTTGGGCGGAAACACTGAAGCTTTCTTT.

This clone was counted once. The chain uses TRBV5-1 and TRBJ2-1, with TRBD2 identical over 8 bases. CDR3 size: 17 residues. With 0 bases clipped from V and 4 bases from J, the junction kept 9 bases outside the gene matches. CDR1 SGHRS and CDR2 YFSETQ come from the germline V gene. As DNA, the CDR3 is TGCGCCAGCAGCTTGGACGCCGGGACTAGACTATACAATGAGCAGTTCTTC. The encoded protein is CASSLDAGTRLYNEQFF.

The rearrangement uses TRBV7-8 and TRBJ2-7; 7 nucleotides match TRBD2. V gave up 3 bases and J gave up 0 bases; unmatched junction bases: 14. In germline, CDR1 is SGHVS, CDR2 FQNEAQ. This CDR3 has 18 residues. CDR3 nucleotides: TGTGCCAGCAGCTTTCTCCCATCTAGCGGAGGCTCCTCCTACGAGCAGTACTTC. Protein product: CASSFLPSSGGSSYEQYF.

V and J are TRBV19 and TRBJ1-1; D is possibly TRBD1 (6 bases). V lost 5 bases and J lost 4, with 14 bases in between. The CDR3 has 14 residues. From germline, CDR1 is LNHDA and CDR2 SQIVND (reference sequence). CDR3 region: CASSLQGGGTEAFF. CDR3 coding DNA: TGTGCCAGTAGTTTACAGGGAGGAGGCACTGAAGCTTTCTTT.

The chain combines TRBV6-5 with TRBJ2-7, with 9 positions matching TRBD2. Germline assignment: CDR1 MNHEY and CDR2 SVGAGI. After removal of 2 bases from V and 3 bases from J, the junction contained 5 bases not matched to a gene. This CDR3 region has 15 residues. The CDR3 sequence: CASSYRRGGFYEQYF. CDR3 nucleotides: TGTGCCAGCAGTTACAGGCGGGGGGGCTTCTACGAGCAGTACTTC.

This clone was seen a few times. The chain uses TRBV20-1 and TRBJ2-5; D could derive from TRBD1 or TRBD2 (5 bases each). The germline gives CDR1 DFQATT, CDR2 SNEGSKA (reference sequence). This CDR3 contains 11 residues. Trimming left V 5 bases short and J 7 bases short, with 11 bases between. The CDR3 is CSAGTLGTQYF. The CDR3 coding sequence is TGCAGTGCTGGGACCCTAGGGACCCAGTACTTC.

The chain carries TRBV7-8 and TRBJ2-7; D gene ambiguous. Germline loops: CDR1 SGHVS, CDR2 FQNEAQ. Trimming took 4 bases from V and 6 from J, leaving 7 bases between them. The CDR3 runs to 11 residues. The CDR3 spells CASSSGSEQYF. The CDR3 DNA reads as TGTGCCAGCAGCTCCGGATCCGAGCAGTACTTC.

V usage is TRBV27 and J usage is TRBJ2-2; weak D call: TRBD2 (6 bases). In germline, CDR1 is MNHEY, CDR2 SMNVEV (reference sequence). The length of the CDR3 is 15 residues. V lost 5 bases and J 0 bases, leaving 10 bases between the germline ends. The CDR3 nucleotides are TGTGCCAGCAGTGCGGGACTCTCGAACACCGGGGAGCTGTTTTTT. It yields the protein CASSAGLSNTGELFF.

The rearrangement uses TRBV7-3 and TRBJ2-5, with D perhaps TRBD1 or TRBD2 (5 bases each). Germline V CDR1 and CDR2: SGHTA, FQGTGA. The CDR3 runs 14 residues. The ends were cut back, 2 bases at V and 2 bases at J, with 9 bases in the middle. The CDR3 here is CASSLGGAQETQYF. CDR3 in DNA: TGTGCCAGCAGCTTAGGGGGAGCGCAAGAGACCCAGTACTTC. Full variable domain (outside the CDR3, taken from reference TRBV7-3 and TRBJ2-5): GAGVSQTPSNKVTEKGKYVELRCDPISGHTALYWYRQSLGQGPEFLIYFQGTGAADDSGLPNDRFFAVRPEGSVSTLKIQRTERGDSAVYLCASSLGGAQETQYFGPGTRLLVL.

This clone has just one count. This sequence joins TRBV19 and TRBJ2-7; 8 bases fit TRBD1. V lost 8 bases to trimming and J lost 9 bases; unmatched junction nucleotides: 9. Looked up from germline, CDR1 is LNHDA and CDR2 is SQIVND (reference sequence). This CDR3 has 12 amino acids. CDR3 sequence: CASSDRGVAQYF. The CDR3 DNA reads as TGTGCCAGTTCTGACAGGGGTGTCGCGCAGTACTTC. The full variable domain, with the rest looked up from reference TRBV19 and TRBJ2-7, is DGGITQSPKYLFRKEGQNVTLSCEQNLNHDAMYWYRQDPGQGLRLIYYSQIVNDFQKGDIAEGYSVSREKKESFPLTVTSAQKNPTAFYLCASSDRGVAQYFGPGTRLTVT.

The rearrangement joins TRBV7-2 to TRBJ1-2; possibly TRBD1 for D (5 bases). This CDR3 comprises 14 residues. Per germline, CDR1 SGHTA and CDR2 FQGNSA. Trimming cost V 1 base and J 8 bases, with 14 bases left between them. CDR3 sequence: CASSLDSRAEGYTF. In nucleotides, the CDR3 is TGTGCCAGCAGCTTAGATAGCAGGGCGGAGGGCTACACCTTC.

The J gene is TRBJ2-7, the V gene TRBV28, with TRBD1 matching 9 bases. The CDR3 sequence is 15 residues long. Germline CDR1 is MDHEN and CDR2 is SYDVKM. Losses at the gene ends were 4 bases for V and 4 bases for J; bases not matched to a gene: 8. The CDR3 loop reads CASSSGGTGSYEQYF. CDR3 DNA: TGTGCCAGCAGTTCCGGAGGGACAGGGAGTTACGAGCAGTACTTC. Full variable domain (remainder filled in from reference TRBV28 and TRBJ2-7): DVKVTQSSRYLVKRTGEKVFLECVQDMDHENMFWYRQDPGLGLRLIYFSYDVKMKEKGDIPEGYSVSREKKERFSLILESASTNQTSMYLCASSSGGTGSYEQYFGPGTRLTVT.

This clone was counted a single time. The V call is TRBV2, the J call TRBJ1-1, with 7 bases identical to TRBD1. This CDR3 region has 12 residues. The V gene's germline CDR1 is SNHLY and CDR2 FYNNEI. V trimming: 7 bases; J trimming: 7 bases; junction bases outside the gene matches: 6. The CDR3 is CASNVQGFEAFF. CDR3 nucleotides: TGTGCCAGCAACGTACAGGGGTTTGAAGCTTTCTTT.

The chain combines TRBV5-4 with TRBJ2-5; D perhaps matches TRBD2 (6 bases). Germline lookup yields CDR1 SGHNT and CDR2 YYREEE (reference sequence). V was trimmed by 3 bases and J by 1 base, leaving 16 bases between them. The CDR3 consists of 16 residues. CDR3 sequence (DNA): TGTGCCAGCAGCTCGTTTTTCCCGGGACTCCAAGAGACCCAGTACTTC. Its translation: CASSSFFPGLQETQYF.

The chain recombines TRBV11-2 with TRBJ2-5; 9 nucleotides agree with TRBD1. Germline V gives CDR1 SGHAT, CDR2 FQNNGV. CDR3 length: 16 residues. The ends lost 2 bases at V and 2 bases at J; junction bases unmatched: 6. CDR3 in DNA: TGTGCCAGCAGCTTAACAACCGACAGGGGGCAAGAGACCCAGTACTTC. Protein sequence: CASSLTTDRGQETQYF.

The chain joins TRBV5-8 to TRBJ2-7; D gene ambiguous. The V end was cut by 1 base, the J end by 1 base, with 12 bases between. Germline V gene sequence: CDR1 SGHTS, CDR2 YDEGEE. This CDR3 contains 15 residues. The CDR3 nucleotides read TGTGCCAGCAGCTTGAGGCCAGTTCCATCCTACGAGCAGTACTTC. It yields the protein CASSLRPVPSYEQYF.

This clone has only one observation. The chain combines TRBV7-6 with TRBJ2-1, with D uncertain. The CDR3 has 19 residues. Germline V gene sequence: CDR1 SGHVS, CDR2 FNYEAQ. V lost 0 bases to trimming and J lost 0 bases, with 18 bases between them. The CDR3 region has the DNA TGTGCCAGCAGCTTAGCGTCATCGACTCCGCATAGCTCCTACAATGAGCAGTTCTTC. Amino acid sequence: CASSLASSTPHSSYNEQFF.

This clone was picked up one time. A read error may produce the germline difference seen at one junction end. The CDR3 coding sequence is TGTGCCAGCCCACCACCGACGGTTGACACTGAAGCTTTCTTT. It codes for CASPPPTVDTEAFF. V usage is TRBV18 and J usage is TRBJ1-1; no clear D. Germline CDR1 and CDR2: KGHSH and LQKENI. The CDR3 totals 14 residues. The entire variable domain, with the rest obtained from reference TRBV18 and TRBJ1-1, is as follows: NAGVMQNPRHLVRRRGQEARLRCSPMKGHSHVYWYRQLPEEGLKFMVYLQKENIIDESGMPKERFSAEFPKEGPSILRIQQVVRGDSAAYFCASPPPTVDTEAFFGQGTRLTVV.

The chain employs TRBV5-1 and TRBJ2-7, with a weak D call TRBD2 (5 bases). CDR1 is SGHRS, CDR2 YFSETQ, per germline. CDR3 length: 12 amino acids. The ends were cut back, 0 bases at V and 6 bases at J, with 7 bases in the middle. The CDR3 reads CASSLVGSEQYF. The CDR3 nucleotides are TGCGCCAGCAGCTTGGTGGGGAGCGAGCAGTACTTC. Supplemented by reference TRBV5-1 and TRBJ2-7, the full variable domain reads KAGVTQTPRYLIKTRGQQVTLSCSPISGHRSVSWYQQTPGQGLQFLFEYFSETQRNKGNFPGRFSGRQFSNSRSEMNVSTLELGDSALYLCASSLVGSEQYFGPGTRLTVT.

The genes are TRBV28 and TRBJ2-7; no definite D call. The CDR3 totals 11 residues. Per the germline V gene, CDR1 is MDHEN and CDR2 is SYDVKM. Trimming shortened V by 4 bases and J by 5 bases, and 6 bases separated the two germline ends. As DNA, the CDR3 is TGTGCCAGCAGTTCCAGCCACGAGCAGTACTTC. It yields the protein CASSSSHEQYF.

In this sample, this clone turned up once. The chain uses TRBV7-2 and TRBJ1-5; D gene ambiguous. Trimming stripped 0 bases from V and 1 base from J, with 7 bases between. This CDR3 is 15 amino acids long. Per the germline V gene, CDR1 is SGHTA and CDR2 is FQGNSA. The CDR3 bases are TGTGCCAGCAGCTTAGCGGCGGGGAGCAATCAGCCCCAGCATTTT. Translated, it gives CASSLAAGSNQPQHF.

CDR3 coding DNA: TGTGCCAGTAGTAGACAGGGCTCTAGTCTGGCCAATGAGCAGTTCTTC. As protein: CASSRQGSSLANEQFF. The chain couples TRBV19 to TRBJ2-1, with 7 positions matching TRBD1. V was pared by 4 bases and J by 6 bases, with 12 bases of the junction left unmatched. The CDR3 contains 16 residues. Germline loops: CDR1 LNHDA, CDR2 SQIVND (reference sequence).

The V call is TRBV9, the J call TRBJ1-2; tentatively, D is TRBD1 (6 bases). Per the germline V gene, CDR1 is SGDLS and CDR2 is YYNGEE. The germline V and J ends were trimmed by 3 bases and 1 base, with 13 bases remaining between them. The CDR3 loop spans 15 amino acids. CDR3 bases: TGTGCCAGCAGCGCCGGGAGGGGGGGTAACTATGGCTACACCTTC. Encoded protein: CASSAGRGGNYGYTF. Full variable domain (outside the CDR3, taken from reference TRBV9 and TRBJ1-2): DSGVTQTPKHLITATGQRVTLRCSPRSGDLSVYWYQQSLDQGLQFLIQYYNGEERAKGNILERFSAQQFPDLHSELNLSSLELGDSALYFCASSAGRGGNYGYTFGSGTRLTVV.

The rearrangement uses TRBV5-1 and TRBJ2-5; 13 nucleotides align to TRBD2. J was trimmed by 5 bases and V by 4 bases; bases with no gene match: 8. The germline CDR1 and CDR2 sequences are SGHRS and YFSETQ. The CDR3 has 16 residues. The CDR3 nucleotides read TGCGCCAGCAGCAGCGCTTCGACTAGCGGGGGGGAGACCCAGTACTTC. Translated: CASSSASTSGGETQYF. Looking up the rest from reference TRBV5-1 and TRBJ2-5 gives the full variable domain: KAGVTQTPRYLIKTRGQQVTLSCSPISGHRSVSWYQQTPGQGLQFLFEYFSETQRNKGNFPGRFSGRQFSNSRSEMNVSTLELGDSALYLCASSSASTSGGETQYFGPGTRLLVL.